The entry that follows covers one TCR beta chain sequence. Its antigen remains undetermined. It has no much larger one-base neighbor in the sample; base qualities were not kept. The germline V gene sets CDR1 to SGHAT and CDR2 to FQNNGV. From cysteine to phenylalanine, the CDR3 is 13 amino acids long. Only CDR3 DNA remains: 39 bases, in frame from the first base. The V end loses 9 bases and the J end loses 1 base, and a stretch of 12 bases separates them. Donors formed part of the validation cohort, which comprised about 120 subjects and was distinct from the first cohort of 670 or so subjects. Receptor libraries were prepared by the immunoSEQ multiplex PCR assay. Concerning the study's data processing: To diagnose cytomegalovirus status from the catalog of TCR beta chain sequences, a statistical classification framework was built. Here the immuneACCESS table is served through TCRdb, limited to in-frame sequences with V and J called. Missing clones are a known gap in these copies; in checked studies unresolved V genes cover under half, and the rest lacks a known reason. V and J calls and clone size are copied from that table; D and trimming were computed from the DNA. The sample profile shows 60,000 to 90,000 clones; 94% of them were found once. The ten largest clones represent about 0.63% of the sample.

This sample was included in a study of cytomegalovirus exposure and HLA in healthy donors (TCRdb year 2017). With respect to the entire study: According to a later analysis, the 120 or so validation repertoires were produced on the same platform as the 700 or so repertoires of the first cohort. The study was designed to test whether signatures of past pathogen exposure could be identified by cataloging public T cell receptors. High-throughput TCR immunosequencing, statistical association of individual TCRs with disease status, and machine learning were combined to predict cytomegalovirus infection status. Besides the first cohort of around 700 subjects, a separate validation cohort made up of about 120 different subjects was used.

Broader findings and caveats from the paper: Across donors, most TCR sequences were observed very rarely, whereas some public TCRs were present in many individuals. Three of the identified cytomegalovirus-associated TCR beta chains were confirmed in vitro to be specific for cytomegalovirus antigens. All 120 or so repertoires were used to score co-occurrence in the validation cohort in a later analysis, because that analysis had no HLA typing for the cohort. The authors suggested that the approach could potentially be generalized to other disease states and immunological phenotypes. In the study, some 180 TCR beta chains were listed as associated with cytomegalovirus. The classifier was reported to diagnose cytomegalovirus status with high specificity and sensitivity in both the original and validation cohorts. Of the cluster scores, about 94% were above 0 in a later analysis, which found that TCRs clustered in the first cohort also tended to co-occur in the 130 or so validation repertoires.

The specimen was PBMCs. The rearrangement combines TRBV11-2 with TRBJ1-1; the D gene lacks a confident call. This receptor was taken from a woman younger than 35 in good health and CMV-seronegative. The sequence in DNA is TGTGCCAGAATGTGGCCAGGGAACACTGAAGCTTTCTTT. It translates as CARMWPGNTEAFF.